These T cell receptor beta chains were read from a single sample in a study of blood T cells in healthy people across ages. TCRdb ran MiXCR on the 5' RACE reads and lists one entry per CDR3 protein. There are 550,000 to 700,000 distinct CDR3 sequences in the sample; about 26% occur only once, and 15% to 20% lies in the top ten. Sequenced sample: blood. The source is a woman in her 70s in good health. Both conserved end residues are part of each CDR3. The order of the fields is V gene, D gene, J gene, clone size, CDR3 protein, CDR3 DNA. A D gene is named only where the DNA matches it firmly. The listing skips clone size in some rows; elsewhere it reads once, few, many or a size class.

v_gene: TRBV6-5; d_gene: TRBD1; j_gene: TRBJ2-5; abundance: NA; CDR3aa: CASSRQGWETQYF; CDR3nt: TGTGCCAGCAGTCGACAGGGATGGGAGACCCAGTACTTC
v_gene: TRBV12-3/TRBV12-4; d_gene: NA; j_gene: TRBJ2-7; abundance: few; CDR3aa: CASSLASAGEQYF; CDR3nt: TGTGCCAGCAGTTTAGCGTCAGCCGGCGAGCAGTACTTC
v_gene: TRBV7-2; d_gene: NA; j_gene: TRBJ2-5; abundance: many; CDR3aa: CASSASSETQYF; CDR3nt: TGTGCCAGCAGCGCCTCCTCCGAGACCCAGTACTTC
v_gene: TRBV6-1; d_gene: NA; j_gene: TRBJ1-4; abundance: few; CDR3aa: CASSVGRASNEKLFF; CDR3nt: TGTGCCAGCAGTGTTGGCCGAGCGTCTAATGAAAAACTGTTTTTT
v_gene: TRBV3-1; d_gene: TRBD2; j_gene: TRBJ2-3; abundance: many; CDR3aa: CASSQYGGALDTQYF; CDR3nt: TGTGCCAGCAGCCAATACGGGGGGGCCCTAGATACGCAGTATTTT
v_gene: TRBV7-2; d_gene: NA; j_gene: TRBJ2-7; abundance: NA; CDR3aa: CASSYDRPNEQYF; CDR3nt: TGTGCCAGCAGCTACGACAGGCCCAACGAGCAGTACTTC
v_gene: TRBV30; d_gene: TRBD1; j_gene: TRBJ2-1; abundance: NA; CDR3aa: CAGARDRSLHEQFF; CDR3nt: TGTGCCGGAGCTCGGGACAGGTCTCTTCATGAGCAGTTCTTC
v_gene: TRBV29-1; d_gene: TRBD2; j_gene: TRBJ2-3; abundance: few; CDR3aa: CSVDSGLATTDTQYF; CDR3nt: TGCAGCGTTGATTCTGGACTAGCGACCACAGATACGCAGTATTTT
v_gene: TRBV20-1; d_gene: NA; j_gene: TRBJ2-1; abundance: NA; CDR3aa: CSSGGLYNEQFF; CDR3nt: TGCAGTTCGGGGGGCCTCTACAATGAGCAGTTCTTC
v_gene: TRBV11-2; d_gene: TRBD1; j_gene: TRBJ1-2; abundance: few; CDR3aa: CASSLGSGGLNYGYTF; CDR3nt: TGTGCCAGCAGCTTAGGATCAGGGGGCCTAAACTATGGCTACACCTTC
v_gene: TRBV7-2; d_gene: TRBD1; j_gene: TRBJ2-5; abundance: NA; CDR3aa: CASSSGQVVETQYF; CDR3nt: TGTGCCAGCAGCTCCGGACAGGTCGTGGAGACCCAGTACTTC
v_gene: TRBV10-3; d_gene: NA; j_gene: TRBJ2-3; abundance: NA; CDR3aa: CAISEPKFADTQYF; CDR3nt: TGTGCCATCAGTGAGCCTAAATTCGCAGATACGCAGTATTTT
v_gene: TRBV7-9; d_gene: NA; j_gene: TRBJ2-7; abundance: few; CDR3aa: CASSLRDETYEQYF; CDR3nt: TGTGCCAGCAGCCTCAGGGATGAGACCTACGAGCAGTACTTC
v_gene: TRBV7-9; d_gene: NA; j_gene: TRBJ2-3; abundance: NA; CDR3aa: CASSTAPSTDTQYF; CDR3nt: TGTGCCAGCAGCACCGCGCCTAGCACAGATACGCAGTATTTT
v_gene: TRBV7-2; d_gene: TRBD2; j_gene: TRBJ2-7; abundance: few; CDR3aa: CASSLRRGRGSLSYEQYF; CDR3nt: TGTGCCAGCAGCTTAAGACGGGGGAGGGGCAGTCTCTCCTACGAGCAGTACTTC
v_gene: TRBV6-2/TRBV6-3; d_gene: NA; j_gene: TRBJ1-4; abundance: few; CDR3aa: CASSYGGTTNEKLFF; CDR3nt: TGTGCCAGCAGTTACGGGGGAACTACTAATGAAAAACTGTTTTTT
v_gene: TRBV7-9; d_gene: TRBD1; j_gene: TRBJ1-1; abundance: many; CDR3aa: CASSLTGAWTEAFF; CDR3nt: TGTGCCAGCAGCTTGACAGGGGCGTGGACTGAAGCTTTCTTT
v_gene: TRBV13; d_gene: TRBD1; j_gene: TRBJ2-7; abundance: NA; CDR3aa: CASSLWAGGTYEQYF; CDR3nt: TGTGCCAGCAGCCTATGGGCAGGGGGTACCTACGAGCAGTACTTC